The 9 T cell receptor beta chains in this list originate from one sample, sequenced in a study of vaccination and CD4 T cells after COVID-19. These TCRs are of unknown antigen specificity. Sequence data for DNA of cultured CD4+ T cells were generated by the Oncomine TCR Beta short-read assay. TCRdb processed the PCR reads anew with MiXCR; each CDR3 protein has one entry. In the table there are approximately 17,000 distinct CDR3 sequences, roughly 43% of which are singletons. As to treatment: approximately nine-day PBMC culture with coronavirus spike peptide pools or control peptides (ViraFEST assay). The sample consisted of CD4+ T cells from blood, cultured in vitro, taken after SARS-CoV-2 vaccination. The receptors were sampled from a human donor who had recovered from COVID-19.

J is TRBJ1-1 and V is TRBV11-2; a weak D match, TRBD1 (5 bases). V lost 5 bases to trimming and J lost 1 base, with 8 bases between them. The germline gives CDR1 SGHAT, CDR2 FQNNGV. The CDR3 extends over 13 amino acids. DNA for the CDR3: TGTGCCAGCAGCCCGCAGGGGAACACTGAAGCTTTCTTT. Its translation: CASSPQGNTEAFF.

The V gene is TRBV20-1, the J gene TRBJ2-2; D is unclear. Trimming removed 3 bases from V and 2 bases from J, with 13 bases in between. This CDR3 is built from 15 residues. Germline V lookup: CDR1 DFQATT, CDR2 SNEGSKA (reference sequence). The CDR3 coding sequence is TGCAGTGCTAGTCGTATGGCCCTTAACACCGGGGAGCTGTTTTTT. As protein: CSASRMALNTGELFF.

The gene calls are TRBV6-1 and TRBJ1-2; D perhaps matches TRBD1 (5 bases). V dropped 7 bases and J dropped 2 bases, with 17 bases sitting between them. The germline CDR1 and CDR2 sequences are MNHNS and SASEGT. The CDR3 extends over 15 amino acids. The CDR3 reads CASKVREVENYGYTF. The CDR3 DNA follows: TGTGCCAGCAAAGTCAGGGAGGTTGAGAACTATGGCTACACCTTC.

J is TRBJ2-3 and V is TRBV7-9; D unresolved. The length of the CDR3 is 16 residues. V was shortened by 1 base and J by 4 bases, with 15 bases between the two germline ends. Germline V gene sequence: CDR1 SEHNR, CDR2 FQNEAQ (reference sequence). In nucleotides, the CDR3 is TGTGCCAGCAGCTTAGGGACCCCGTCGGTCTCAGATACGCAGTATTTT. As protein: CASSLGTPSVSDTQYF. The whole variable domain, filled in from reference TRBV7-9 and TRBJ2-3, reads DTGVSQNPRHKITKRGQNVTFRCDPISEHNRLYWYRQTLGQGPEFLTYFQNEAQLEKSRLLSDRFSAERPKGSFSTLEIQRTEQGDSAMYLCASSLGTPSVSDTQYFGPGTRLTVL.

The genes are TRBV7-7 and TRBJ2-3, with 7 nucleotides matching TRBD1. Germline V gives CDR1 SSHAT, CDR2 FNYEAQ (reference sequence). The CDR3 runs 14 residues. J was trimmed by 5 bases and V by 1 base; bases with no gene match: 3. The CDR3 loop reads CASSLGQGLDTQYF. The CDR3 region has the DNA TGTGCCAGCAGCTTAGGACAGGGCCTAGATACGCAGTATTTT.

The CDR3 DNA is TGTGCCAGCGGCCGGGACAGGGGGTTCTACGAGCAGTACTTC. Translated, it gives CASGRDRGFYEQYF. This sequence joins TRBV27 and TRBJ2-7, with 11 bases fitting TRBD1. The CDR3 totals 14 residues. After removal of 8 bases from V and 3 bases from J, the junction contained 6 bases not matched to a gene. Germline CDR1 reads MNHEY; CDR2 reads SMNVEV (reference sequence).

The CDR3 DNA follows: TGCAGTGCTAGAGATTGGTCAGATAGCAATCAGCCCCAGCATTTT. It is translated as CSARDWSDSNQPQHF. The rearrangement uses TRBV20-1 and TRBJ1-5; D call uncertain. Per germline, CDR1 DFQATT and CDR2 SNEGSKA (reference sequence). Trimming took off 0 bases at V and 0 bases at J, with 9 bases between the two ends. The CDR3 length is 15 residues.

The table lists this clonotype with a few counts. The chain uses TRBV30 and TRBJ2-5, with D hard to call. The germline gives CDR1 GTSNPN, CDR2 SVGIG (reference sequence). The CDR3 consists of 14 residues. V was clipped by 2 bases and J by 1 base, with 11 bases between them. DNA for the CDR3: TGTGCCTGGAGTCTTGCGGAGACCCAAGAGACCCAGTACTTC. Translating it yields CAWSLAETQETQYF.

There are a few counts of this clonotype. This chain connects TRBV6-1 to TRBJ1-5; D is ambiguous. The V end was cut by 3 bases, the J end by 3 bases, with 9 bases between. CDR1 MNHNS and CDR2 SASEGT come from the germline V gene. This CDR3 is built from 14 residues. The CDR3 region has the DNA TGTGCCAGCAGTGAGGCCCCGGCCAATCAGCCCCAGCATTTT. This encodes CASSEAPANQPQHF.